This T cell receptor beta chain was profiled in a study of regulatory T cells in long-lasting Graves disease. Study findings and constraints: Preferential use of TRBV28, TRBJ1-2 and TRBJ2-5 was seen in persistent disease.

With iRepertoire HTBI primers and Arm-PCR of CDR3 regions, TCR beta libraries were built. TCRdb re-derived calls from the multiplex PCR reads in MiXCR, one entry per CDR3 protein. The table lists hundreds of thousands of distinct CDR3 sequences, around 32% of them singletons. Time point noted: persistent/refractory GD, antithyroid drugs over 5 years with positive TRAb. With RNA extracted from PBMCs as input, the TCR library was made. The CDR3 totals 16 residues. The germline V gene encodes CDR1 LGHDT and CDR2 YNNKEL (reference sequence). Trimming removed 4 bases at V and 5 bases at J, with 17 bases between. Notes on this clonotype: Its antigen is not identified.

The chain joins TRBV3-1 to TRBJ1-4, with D possibly matching TRBD1 (5 bases). The sequences come from peripheral blood mononuclear cells (PBMCs), collected when the disease was refractory, from a patient treated with antithyroid drugs. The source of this sequence is a female donor with Graves disease. CDR3 protein: CASSLMTGTGNEKLFF. Written as DNA, the CDR3 is TGTGCCAGCAGCCTCATGACCGGGACGGGGAATGAAAAACTGTTTTTT.